These 31 T cell receptor beta chains came from one sample sequenced in a study of T cell responses to AZD1222 COVID-19 vaccine. The data were produced by immunoSEQ multiplex PCR, yet TCRdb's version contains in-frame clones alone and is incomplete. This repertoire shows about 68,000 clones, about four fifths found once; its top ten account for over 10%. The source material was peripheral blood, sampled on day 0 of AZD1222 vaccination. Receptors originate from an adult in good health.

V gene TRBV7-2 combines with J gene TRBJ2-3, with TRBD2 matching 8 bases. The CDR3 sequence is 16 residues long. V lost 5 bases, J lost 2 bases, and 9 bases stayed unmatched. Germline V gene lookup returns CDR1 SGHTA and CDR2 FQGNSA. CDR3 DNA: TGTGCCAGCAGCAGACCTCTAGCGGGCAACACAGATACGCAGTATTTT. Encoded protein: CASSRPLAGNTDTQYF.

CDR3 DNA: TGCAGTGCCCACAGTCAAGAGACCCAGTACTTC. This translates into CSAHSQETQYF. The chain carries TRBV20-1 and TRBJ2-5; D uncertain. Germline CDR1 and CDR2: DFQATT and SNEGSKA (reference sequence). CDR3 length equals 11 residues. V shed 6 bases and J shed 2 bases, with 7 bases lying between them.

As DNA, the CDR3 is TGCGCCAGCAGCCAAGATAACCTTGGTGCTGAAGCTTTCTTT. This codes for CASSQDNLGAEAFF. The chain links TRBV4-3 to TRBJ1-1; D not resolved. Per the germline V gene, CDR1 is LGHNA and CDR2 is YSLEER. This CDR3 has 14 residues. The ends were cut back, 0 bases at V and 6 bases at J, with 11 bases in the middle.

The chain uses TRBV10-3 and TRBJ2-2; 12 bases map to TRBD2. The CDR3 totals 16 residues. J gave up 0 bases and V 8 bases, and 4 bases lay outside the gene matches. Germline V gene data show CDR1 as ENHRY and CDR2 as SYGVKD. CDR3 protein: CAIFRTSGANTGELFF. DNA of the CDR3: TGTGCCATCTTTAGGACTAGCGGGGCGAACACCGGGGAGCTGTTTTTT.

This clone appeared a single time. The chain uses TRBV5-6 and TRBJ2-3; D gene uncertain. V lost 0 bases, J lost 2 bases, and 7 bases lay in between. This CDR3 region has 14 residues. Germline V gene lookup returns CDR1 SGHDT and CDR2 YYEEEE. The CDR3 DNA reads as TGTGCCAGCAGCTTGGAATTGGCCACAGATACGCAGTATTTT. Amino acid sequence: CASSLELATDTQYF.

This clone was counted only a few times. CDR3 amino acids: CASSQMSSGNTIYF. CDR3 coding DNA: TGTGCCAGCAGCCAAATGAGCTCTGGAAACACCATATATTTT. The chain employs TRBV3-1 (or the pseudogene TRBV3-2) and TRBJ1-3; D unclear. The CDR3 consists of 14 residues. The germline V and J ends were trimmed by 2 bases and 0 bases, with 5 bases remaining between them. CDR1 and CDR2 (germline): LGHDT, YNNKEL (reference sequence).

V is TRBV7-8 and J is TRBJ2-3; 12 nucleotides align to TRBD2. Germline V CDR1 and CDR2: SGHVS, FQNEAQ. The V gene end was trimmed by 4 bases and the J gene end by 6 bases; junction bases not matched to a gene: 5. The CDR3 spans 15 residues. The CDR3 DNA follows: TGTGCCAGCAGCTCCCTAGCGGGGGGGTCCGATACGCAGTATTTT. Residues: CASSSLAGGSDTQYF.

V gene TRBV7-2 combines with J gene TRBJ1-4; D remains ambiguous. V gave up 6 bases and J gave up 7 bases, with 12 bases separating them. CDR3 size: 13 residues. Germline V gene lookup returns CDR1 SGHTA and CDR2 FQGNSA. The CDR3 here is CASRSMVAEKLFF. The CDR3 DNA sequence: TGTGCCAGCAGATCGATGGTCGCTGAAAAACTGTTTTTT.

The chain carries TRBV5-8 and TRBJ2-7, with TRBD1 identical over 9 bases. CDR3 length: 14 residues. CDR1 and CDR2 (germline): SGHTS, YDEGEE. The junction had 7 bases not matched to a gene; V was cut back by 4 bases and J by 5 bases. The CDR3 loop reads CASSTRDRANEQYF. CDR3 nucleotide sequence: TGTGCCAGCAGCACCCGGGACAGGGCTAACGAGCAGTACTTC. Supplemented by reference TRBV5-8 and TRBJ2-7, the full variable domain reads EAGVTQSPTHLIKTRGQQATLRCSPISGHTSVYWYQQALGLGLQFLLWYDEGEERNRGNFPPRFSGRQFPNYSSELNVNALELEDSALYLCASSTRDRANEQYFGPGTRLTVT.

The chain joins TRBV28 to TRBJ2-1; D may be TRBD1 (5 bases). Trimming pared 5 bases from V and 2 bases from J, leaving 13 bases between. Germline lookup yields CDR1 MDHEN and CDR2 SYDVKM. The CDR3 covers 15 residues. This CDR3 reads CASSSPRTTYNEQFF. As DNA, the CDR3 is TGTGCCAGCAGTAGCCCCCGGACAACCTACAATGAGCAGTTCTTC.

This chain uses TRBV30 with TRBJ2-3; the match to TRBD1 covers 10 bases. Looked up from germline, CDR1 is GTSNPN and CDR2 is SVGIG (reference sequence). V dropped 1 base and J dropped 2; count of bases not matched to a gene: 6. This CDR3 has 16 amino acids. The DNA of the CDR3 is TGTGCCTGGAGTGATGGGGGGACAGGGGCCACAGATACGCAGTATTTT. Its translation is CAWSDGGTGATDTQYF.

V is TRBV3-1 (or the pseudogene TRBV3-2) and J is TRBJ1-1, with D hard to call. Trimming cost V 6 bases and J 0 bases, with 8 bases left between them. The CDR3 extends over 13 amino acids. Germline V gives CDR1 LGHDT, CDR2 YNNKEL (reference sequence). The CDR3 loop is CASRHLMNTEAFF. The CDR3 DNA reads TGTGCCAGCAGACATCTAATGAACACTGAAGCTTTCTTT.

The rearrangement joins TRBV5-5 to TRBJ2-5, with D tentatively TRBD2 (6 bases). Germline assignment: CDR1 SGHKS and CDR2 YYEKEE (reference sequence). CDR3 length: 16 amino acids. V was shortened by 2 bases and J by 2 bases, with 16 bases between the two germline ends. DNA of the CDR3: TGTGCCAGCAGCTTATCGGGCGGGGCCGGGCAAGAGACCCAGTACTTC. It specifies CASSLSGGAGQETQYF.

This rearrangement joins TRBV4-1 to TRBJ1-2; the match to TRBD1 covers 8 bases. Per the germline V gene, CDR1 is MGHRA and CDR2 is YSYEKL. V shed 4 bases and J 6 bases; nucleotides not matched to a gene: 16. The length of the CDR3 is 17 residues. The CDR3 reads CASSLSMGQAARDGYTF. DNA for the CDR3: TGCGCCAGCAGCCTCTCAATGGGACAGGCCGCTCGGGATGGCTACACCTTC.

V and J are TRBV5-1 and TRBJ2-2; D unclear. Trimming cost V 0 bases and J 5 bases, with 5 bases left between them. The germline V gene encodes CDR1 SGHRS and CDR2 YFSETQ. The CDR3 sequence is 13 residues long. This chain's CDR3 is CASSLELTGELFF. Here the CDR3 DNA reads TGCGCCAGCAGCTTGGAGTTAACCGGGGAGCTGTTTTTT. Supplemented by reference TRBV5-1 and TRBJ2-2, the full variable domain reads KAGVTQTPRYLIKTRGQQVTLSCSPISGHRSVSWYQQTPGQGLQFLFEYFSETQRNKGNFPGRFSGRQFSNSRSEMNVSTLELGDSALYLCASSLELTGELFFGEGSRLTVL.

The rearrangement uses TRBV5-6 and TRBJ2-7, with D unclear. From germline, CDR1 is SGHDT and CDR2 YYEEEE. The V and J ends lost 0 bases and 5 bases respectively, with 9 bases between them. The length of the CDR3 is 13 residues. CDR3 bases: TGTGCCAGCAGCTTGGGACACCTTGACGAGCAGTACTTC. Translating it yields CASSLGHLDEQYF.

The J gene is TRBJ1-5, the V gene TRBV5-1, with D uncertain. V shed 1 base and J shed 4 bases, with 9 bases lying between them. The CDR3 extends over 14 amino acids. Germline CDR1 reads SGHRS; CDR2 reads YFSETQ. This CDR3 reads CASSLSGGNQPQHF. The CDR3 region has the DNA TGCGCCAGCAGCTTGTCCGGCGGGAATCAGCCCCAGCATTTT.

The chain employs TRBV7-2 and TRBJ2-7; the D gene could be TRBD1 or TRBD2 (5 bases each). In germline, CDR1 is SGHTA, CDR2 FQGNSA. The CDR3 loop spans 17 amino acids. Deletions cut 7 bases from V and 0 bases from J, with 22 bases between. CDR3 sequence reads: CASTSSAGAGNSYEQYF. In DNA, the CDR3 is TGTGCCAGCACCTCTTCCGCCGGGGCAGGGAACTCCTACGAGCAGTACTTC.

V and J are TRBV18 and TRBJ2-5; no clear D gene. The CDR3 is 14 amino acids. Trimming left V 6 bases short and J 4 bases short, with 15 bases between. The germline V gene encodes CDR1 KGHSH and CDR2 LQKENI. Written as DNA, the CDR3 is TGTGCCAGCTCTACAAGTCGGTACGGAGAGACCCAGTACTTC. Amino acid sequence: CASSTSRYGETQYF.

The chain carries TRBV9 and TRBJ1-4; perhaps TRBD1 as D (6 bases). Trimming took 3 bases from V and 11 from J, leaving 17 bases between them. The CDR3 length is 14 residues. Germline V CDR1 and CDR2: SGDLS, YYNGEE. The CDR3 reads CASSGPSGDNKLFF. The DNA of the CDR3 is TGTGCCAGCAGCGGGCCCTCTGGGGACAATAAACTGTTTTTT.

The chain employs TRBV10-3 and TRBJ1-3; possible D gene TRBD1, 5 bases. CDR3 length: 16 amino acids. The germline V gene has CDR1 ENHRY and CDR2 SYGVKD. Between the trimmed V and J ends, which lost 7 bases and 0 bases, there was a span of 16 bases. The CDR3 DNA reads as TGTGCCATCAATTCCGGGACTTCCCGCTCTGGAAACACCATATATTTT. Protein: CAINSGTSRSGNTIYF.

The gene calls are TRBV19 and TRBJ1-5; 8 bases align to TRBD1. The junction had 8 bases not matched to a gene; V was cut back by 3 bases and J by 7 bases. The CDR3 covers 15 residues. Germline lookup yields CDR1 LNHDA and CDR2 SQIVND (reference sequence). The CDR3 DNA sequence: TGTGCCAGTAGTATTAGACAGGGGAGGCAGCAGCCCCAGCATTTT. It translates to CASSIRQGRQQPQHF.

This rearrangement joins TRBV5-6 to TRBJ1-2; no firm D call. V dropped 0 bases and J dropped 7 bases, with 13 bases sitting between them. The CDR3 extends over 14 amino acids. CDR1 and CDR2 (germline): SGHDT, YYEEEE. The DNA for the CDR3 is TGTGCCAGCAGCTTGGCCGGAGGAGTGAGTGGCTACACCTTC. This translates into CASSLAGGVSGYTF.

The chain employs TRBV19 and TRBJ2-5; 7 bases match TRBD1. V was pared by 4 bases and J by 5 bases, with 10 bases of the junction left unmatched. CDR1 is LNHDA and CDR2 is SQIVND in the germline V gene (reference sequence). The CDR3 runs 15 residues. The CDR3 region has the DNA TGTGCCAGTAGTAAGACACAGGGGTCGGGGGAGACCCAGTACTTC. It is translated as CASSKTQGSGETQYF.

This clone was observed a handful of times. V usage is TRBV4-1 and J usage is TRBJ1-4, with D hard to call. Trimming removed 4 bases from V and 8 bases from J, with 8 bases in between. The length of the CDR3 is 12 residues. CDR1 and CDR2 (germline): MGHRA, YSYEKL. CDR3 amino acids: CASSLPAEKLFF. For the CDR3, the DNA is TGCGCCAGCAGCCTGCCGGCCGAAAAACTGTTTTTT.

The chain joins TRBV18 to TRBJ2-1; 15 bases are shared with TRBD2. The germline CDR1 and CDR2 sequences are KGHSH and LQKENI. This CDR3 has 16 residues. V lost 0 bases to trimming and J lost 7 bases; unmatched junction nucleotides: 1. The CDR3 DNA reads TGTGCCAGCTCACCACCGGGACTAGCGGGGGGTAATGAGCAGTTCTTC. It specifies CASSPPGLAGGNEQFF.

The V call is TRBV19, the J call TRBJ2-2, with TRBD1 matching over 9 bases. There are 15 residues in the CDR3. The V and J ends lost 10 bases and 6 bases, in that order; junction bases with no gene match: 12. Looked up from germline, CDR1 is LNHDA and CDR2 is SQIVND (reference sequence). CDR3 region: CATRTGASIAGELFF. For the CDR3, the DNA is TGTGCCACGAGGACAGGGGCGTCTATTGCCGGGGAGCTGTTTTTT.

The chain couples TRBV7-9 to TRBJ1-1; no clear D. The length of the CDR3 is 15 residues. Germline loops: CDR1 SEHNR, CDR2 FQNEAQ (reference sequence). V was clipped by 2 bases and J by 0 bases, with 10 bases between them. CDR3 amino acids: CASSLSNGVNTEAFF. CDR3 DNA: TGTGCCAGCAGCTTAAGCAACGGGGTGAACACTGAAGCTTTCTTT. Looking up the rest from reference TRBV7-9 and TRBJ1-1 gives the full variable domain: DTGVSQNPRHKITKRGQNVTFRCDPISEHNRLYWYRQTLGQGPEFLTYFQNEAQLEKSRLLSDRFSAERPKGSFSTLEIQRTEQGDSAMYLCASSLSNGVNTEAFFGQGTRLTVV.

The genes are TRBV20-1 and TRBJ2-7, with a tentative D call TRBD2 (6 bases). Germline V CDR1 and CDR2: DFQATT, SNEGSKA (reference sequence). This CDR3 region has 11 residues. Trimming left V 4 bases short and J 4 bases short, with 8 bases between. The CDR3 here is CSATSGYEQYF. Written as DNA, the CDR3 is TGCAGTGCTACAAGCGGGTACGAGCAGTACTTC.

The gene calls are TRBV10-3 and TRBJ1-3, with D possibly TRBD1 on 5 matching bases. V lost 4 bases, J lost 0 bases, and 7 bases lay in between. CDR3 length: 14 amino acids. From germline, CDR1 is ENHRY and CDR2 SYGVKD. Written as DNA, the CDR3 is TGTGCCATCAGTGGGACAAACTCTGGAAACACCATATATTTT. As protein: CAISGTNSGNTIYF.

The sample holds a few counts of this clone. This chain connects TRBV10-3 to TRBJ1-1; D gene ambiguous. V was cut by 3 bases and J by 8 bases, with 10 bases left in between. The CDR3 is 12 amino acids. Germline V gives CDR1 ENHRY, CDR2 SYGVKD. The CDR3 protein is CAISERRIEAFF. CDR3 sequence (DNA): TGTGCCATCAGTGAAAGACGAATAGAAGCTTTCTTT.